This entry lists 24 T cell receptor beta chains sequenced from one sample in a study of blood T cell repertoires in COVID-19. This table comes from immunoSEQ multiplex PCR, and its TCRdb copy is limited to in-frame clones, with some not included. The sample shows over 350,000 clones, nearly 90% of them seen only once. The specimen was PBMCs or T cells enriched from blood (not recorded which). These TCRs come from a woman between 18 and 30 years old with acute COVID-19.

This clone came up once. The chain links TRBV29-1 to TRBJ2-5; the match to TRBD1 covers 7 bases. The V and J ends lost 7 bases and 5 bases, in that order; junction bases with no gene match: 7. CDR1 and CDR2 (germline): SQVTM, ANQGSEA. This CDR3 has 12 residues. CDR3 region: CSARQGMETQYF. DNA for the CDR3: TGCAGCGCACGACAGGGAATGGAGACCCAGTACTTC.

The rearrangement uses TRBV6-5 and TRBJ2-1; 7 bases map to TRBD1. V lost 5 bases and J lost 4; bases outside the gene matches: 2. The CDR3 runs to 13 residues. The germline V gene encodes CDR1 MNHEY and CDR2 SVGAGI. The CDR3 coding sequence is TGTGCCAGCAGTCGGGACAGTTACAATGAGCAGTTCTTC. It encodes CASSRDSYNEQFF.

This clone was detected only once. The V and J genes are TRBV18 and TRBJ1-1; no definite D call. Per the germline V gene, CDR1 is KGHSH and CDR2 is LQKENI. CDR3 size: 15 residues. Trimming took off 3 bases at V and 2 bases at J, with 13 bases between the two ends. This CDR3 reads CASSPRTGINTEAFF. The CDR3 DNA is TGTGCCAGCTCACCTCGGACCGGGATAAACACTGAAGCTTTCTTT.

This clone was counted many times. The chain's CDR3 is CASINSAGGNEQFF. For the CDR3, the DNA is TGTGCCAGCATTAATTCGGCAGGAGGCAATGAGCAGTTCTTC. The rearrangement links TRBV2 to TRBJ2-1, with D possibly being TRBD2 (5 bases). The CDR3 length is 14 residues. V was pared by 7 bases and J by 6 bases, with 16 bases between. CDR1 and CDR2 from the germline V gene are SNHLY and FYNNEI.

This chain joins TRBV28 and TRBJ2-5; the match to TRBD1 covers 9 bases. The CDR3 totals 15 residues. V shed 6 bases, J shed 5 bases, and the junction held 10 bases outside the gene matches. Germline CDR1 is MDHEN and CDR2 is SYDVKM. The CDR3 loop reads CASSEIQGARETQYF. CDR3 coding DNA: TGTGCCAGCAGCGAGATACAGGGGGCGCGGGAGACCCAGTACTTC.

The chain's CDR3 is CASRNPLARGDTQYF. CDR3 DNA sequence: TGTGCCAGCAGGAACCCACTAGCCCGCGGAGATACGCAGTATTTT. This chain connects TRBV27 to TRBJ2-3; tentatively, D is TRBD2 (6 bases). Per the germline V gene, CDR1 is MNHEY and CDR2 is SMNVEV (reference sequence). V dropped 6 bases and J dropped 5 bases, with 18 bases sitting between them. The CDR3 is 15 residues long.

J is TRBJ1-1 and V is TRBV3-1 (or the pseudogene TRBV3-2); D remains unclear. The V gene lost 4 bases and the J gene lost 1 base, with 7 bases spanning the gap. There are 13 residues in the CDR3. The V gene's germline CDR1 is LGHDT and CDR2 YNNKEL (reference sequence). As DNA, the CDR3 is TGTGCCAGCAGCCCGAGGCCGAACACTGAAGCTTTCTTT. It yields the protein CASSPRPNTEAFF.

The chain employs TRBV5-4 and TRBJ2-1; TRBD1 matches at 10 bases. Germline CDR1 is SGHNT and CDR2 is YYREEE (reference sequence). CDR3 size: 16 residues. Trimming removed 0 bases from V and 5 bases from J; junction bases left unmatched: 5. The CDR3 DNA follows: TGTGCCAGCAGCTTGGGGGGGACAGGGGTCAACAATGAGCAGTTCTTC. Amino acid sequence: CASSLGGTGVNNEQFF.

The V and J genes are TRBV28 and TRBJ2-5, with D maybe TRBD2 (6 bases). The CDR3 is 17 amino acids. Germline values: CDR1 MDHEN, CDR2 SYDVKM. Trimming cost V 5 bases and J 1 base, with 20 bases left between them. The CDR3 protein is CASSTTISAGPQETQYF. DNA of the CDR3: TGTGCCAGCAGTACCACAATTTCAGCGGGTCCCCAAGAGACCCAGTACTTC.

The chain joins TRBV4-3 to TRBJ1-2; tentatively, D is TRBD1 (6 bases). Between the trimmed V and J ends, which lost 0 bases and 6 bases, there was a span of 11 bases. Germline V lookup: CDR1 LGHNA, CDR2 YSLEER. This CDR3 region has 14 residues. Here the CDR3 DNA reads TGCGCCAGCAGCCAAGATCCAGGGGAAGATGGCTACACCTTC. Translated: CASSQDPGEDGYTF.

The rearrangement links TRBV28 to TRBJ2-7; 9 bases map to TRBD2. J gave up 4 bases and V 3 bases, and 7 bases lay outside the gene matches. The CDR3 totals 15 residues. The germline V gene encodes CDR1 MDHEN and CDR2 SYDVKM. The CDR3 coding sequence is TGTGCCAGCAGTTTGGCTAGCGGGACCCATTACGAGCAGTACTTC. It is translated as CASSLASGTHYEQYF. Full variable domain (remainder filled in from reference TRBV28 and TRBJ2-7): DVKVTQSSRYLVKRTGEKVFLECVQDMDHENMFWYRQDPGLGLRLIYFSYDVKMKEKGDIPEGYSVSREKKERFSLILESASTNQTSMYLCASSLASGTHYEQYFGPGTRLTVT.

The chain employs TRBV18 and TRBJ2-2; D is possibly TRBD2 (5 bases). Trimming pared 4 bases from V and 1 base from J, leaving 10 bases between. Germline loops: CDR1 KGHSH, CDR2 LQKENI. This CDR3 has 15 residues. Here the CDR3 reads CASSRGDLNTGELFF. The CDR3 DNA reads as TGTGCCAGCTCACGGGGAGACTTGAACACCGGGGAGCTGTTTTTT.

In its sample, this clone was seen a few times. The V call is TRBV7-9, the J call TRBJ1-6, with 7 nucleotides matching TRBD1. Germline trimming cut 4 bases from V and 7 bases from J; bases unmatched to any gene: 1. The CDR3 contains 13 residues. Germline V gives CDR1 SEHNR, CDR2 FQNEAQ (reference sequence). CDR3: CASSSTGNSPLHF. CDR3 DNA sequence: TGTGCCAGCAGCTCGACAGGGAATTCACCCCTCCACTTT.

The chain couples TRBV11-3 to TRBJ2-7; 9 nucleotides line up with TRBD2. V was clipped by 5 bases and J by 4 bases; unmatched bases: 9. The CDR3 consists of 15 residues. Germline V gene data show CDR1 as SGHNT and CDR2 as YENEEA. As DNA, the CDR3 is TGTGCCAGCAGCCCGGGTCGCGGGGGGGATTACGAGCAGTACTTC. The encoded protein is CASSPGRGGDYEQYF. The full variable domain, its missing parts supplied by reference TRBV11-3 and TRBJ2-7, is EAGVVQSPRYKIIEKKQPVAFWCNPISGHNTLYWYLQNLGQGPELLIRYENEEAVDDSQLPKDRFSAERLKGVDSTLKIQPAELGDSAVYLCASSPGRGGDYEQYFGPGTRLTVT.

This rearrangement joins TRBV12-5 to TRBJ1-4, with D possibly TRBD1 on 5 matching bases. There are 14 residues in the CDR3. Trimming took 5 bases from V and 6 from J, leaving 13 bases between them. The germline V gene encodes CDR1 LGHNT and CDR2 FRNRAP. In DNA, the CDR3 is TGTGCTAGTGGTCCGGGGGACGGCGATGAAAAACTGTTTTTT. Amino acids: CASGPGDGDEKLFF.

V usage is TRBV23-1 and J usage is TRBJ2-1, with D possibly matching TRBD2 (6 bases). TRBV23-1 falls under the ORF class, with uncertain function. CDR3 length: 15 residues. Deletions cut 0 bases from V and 2 bases from J, with 8 bases between. The CDR3 DNA follows: TGCGCCAGCAGTCAATCGGGAGGTCCCTACAATGAGCAGTTCTTC. This translates into CASSQSGGPYNEQFF.

V and J are TRBV3-1 (or the pseudogene TRBV3-2) and TRBJ2-2; D not certain. The ends were cut back, 1 base at V and 4 bases at J, with 7 bases in the middle. CDR1 is LGHDT and CDR2 is YNNKEL in the germline V gene (reference sequence). This CDR3 contains 14 residues. The CDR3 coding sequence is TGTGCCAGCAGCCAAGGTGGAGTCACCGGGGAGCTGTTTTTT. Its translation: CASSQGGVTGELFF.

The rearrangement uses TRBV29-1 and TRBJ1-4; 9 bases match TRBD1. The CDR3 length is 15 residues. V shed 4 bases and J 5 bases; nucleotides not matched to a gene: 8. Germline V lookup: CDR1 SQVTM, CDR2 ANQGSEA. CDR3 nucleotides: TGCAGCGTTGGGGAACCCGGGACAGGGAATGAAAAACTGTTTTTT. It yields the protein CSVGEPGTGNEKLFF.

The rearrangement links TRBV7-8 to TRBJ2-3; possible D gene TRBD2, 5 bases. V shed 0 bases and J shed 6 bases, with 10 bases lying between them. Germline-derived CDR1 and CDR2 are SGHVS and FQNEAQ. The CDR3 totals 14 residues. DNA for the CDR3: TGTGCCAGCAGCTTAGCGGGAGCTAAGGATACGCAGTATTTT. This sequence encodes CASSLAGAKDTQYF.

This rearrangement joins TRBV19 to TRBJ1-6; TRBD1 matches 7 bases. Germline lookup yields CDR1 LNHDA and CDR2 SQIVND (reference sequence). J was trimmed by 9 bases and V by 5 bases; bases with no gene match: 7. There are 14 residues in the CDR3. The CDR3 coding sequence is TGTGCCAGTAGTCCAGGGGGAATGGCTTCACCCCTCCACTTT. It encodes CASSPGGMASPLHF.

CDR3 nucleotide sequence: TGTGCCAGCAGTTTAACGACAGGGGATCTAGGTGAGCAGTTCTTC. Its protein product is CASSLTTGDLGEQFF. V and J are TRBV27 and TRBJ2-1; 8 bases are a match to TRBD1. CDR1 and CDR2 (germline): MNHEY, SMNVEV (reference sequence). The CDR3 totals 15 residues. V dropped 2 bases and J dropped 9; count of bases not matched to a gene: 9.

The V and J genes are TRBV6-5 and TRBJ2-2; D gene uncertain. The CDR3 contains 15 residues. Trimming shortened V by 6 bases and J by 1 base, and 12 bases separated the two germline ends. The germline CDR1 and CDR2 sequences are MNHEY and SVGAGI. CDR3 in amino acids: CASSYIYLNTGELFF. The DNA for the CDR3 is TGTGCCAGCAGCTATATATATCTGAACACCGGGGAGCTGTTTTTT.

CDR3 nucleotide sequence: TGTGCCAGTAGTATAGCGGTGCTAACTAATGAAAAACTGTTTTTT. Translated: CASSIAVLTNEKLFF. J is TRBJ1-4 and V is TRBV19; the D is unclear. From germline, CDR1 is LNHDA and CDR2 SQIVND (reference sequence). This CDR3 is 15 amino acids long. V was trimmed by 1 base and J by 1 base, leaving 7 bases between them.

The rearrangement uses TRBV9 and TRBJ2-5, with no clear D. The CDR3 runs 15 residues. V was clipped by 0 bases and J by 2 bases, with 11 bases between them. The germline V gene has CDR1 SGDLS and CDR2 YYNGEE. DNA of the CDR3: TGTGCCAGCAGCGTAGCTTTGGCCGTTCAAGAGACCCAGTACTTC. Translating it yields CASSVALAVQETQYF. The whole variable domain, remainder taken from reference TRBV9 and TRBJ2-5, is DSGVTQTPKHLITATGQRVTLRCSPRSGDLSVYWYQQSLDQGLQFLIQYYNGEERAKGNILERFSAQQFPDLHSELNLSSLELGDSALYFCASSVALAVQETQYFGPGTRLLVL.